This T cell receptor beta chain was found in a study of control samples from healthy donors and cancer patients. Here immunoSEQ multiplex PCR was the method, and the copy in TCRdb shows in-frame clones only, minus some. The sample has 95,000 to 150,000 clones, just under 90% seen once; the top ten hold about 12%. V was trimmed by 6 bases and J by 2 bases, leaving 11 bases between them. The CDR3 loop spans 14 amino acids. Germline lookup yields CDR1 PRHDT and CDR2 FYEKMQ (reference sequence). The receptor comes from a man under 40 in good health. V gene TRBV13 combines with J gene TRBJ1-3; a weak D match, TRBD1 (6 bases). The specimen was blood. CDR3 region: CASRRQGPGNTIYF. CDR3 sequence (DNA): TGTGCCAGCAGACGTCAGGGGCCTGGAAACACCATATATTTT.